The TCR beta chain described here comes from a study of control samples from healthy donors and cancer patients. This clone has more than one count but fewer than ten. Profiling relied on immunoSEQ multiplex PCR, and the TCRdb table lists in-frame clones only, not all of them. The sample yields tens of thousands of clones, roughly 85% seen once. The ends were cut back, 3 bases at V and 2 bases at J, with 8 bases in the middle. Germline V gives CDR1 SGHRS, CDR2 YFSETQ. The CDR3 has 13 residues. The sequence came from a man aged 60 to 75 in good health. This chain uses TRBV5-1 with TRBJ2-5; D remains ambiguous. The sequenced material came from blood. CDR3 sequence reads: CASSYSQQETQYF. The CDR3 bases are TGCGCCAGCAGCTACAGCCAGCAAGAGACCCAGTACTTC.